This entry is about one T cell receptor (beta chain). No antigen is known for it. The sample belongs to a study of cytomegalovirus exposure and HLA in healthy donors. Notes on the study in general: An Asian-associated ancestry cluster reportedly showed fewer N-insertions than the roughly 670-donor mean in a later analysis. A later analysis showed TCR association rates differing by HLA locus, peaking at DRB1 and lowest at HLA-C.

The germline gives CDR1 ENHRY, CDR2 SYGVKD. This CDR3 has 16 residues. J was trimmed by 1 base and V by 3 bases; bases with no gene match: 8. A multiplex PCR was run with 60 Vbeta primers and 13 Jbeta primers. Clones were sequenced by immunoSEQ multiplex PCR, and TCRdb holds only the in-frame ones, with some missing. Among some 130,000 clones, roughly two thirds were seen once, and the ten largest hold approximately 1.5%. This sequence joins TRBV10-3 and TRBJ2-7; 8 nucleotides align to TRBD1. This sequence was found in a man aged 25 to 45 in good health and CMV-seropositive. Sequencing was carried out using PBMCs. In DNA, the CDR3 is TGTGCCATCAGTGAATCCCGGACAGGGTCTTCCTACGAGCAGTACTTC. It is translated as CAISESRTGSSYEQYF.